This T cell receptor (beta chain) derives from a study of T cells after posttransplantation cyclophosphamide. Study-level results: Recipient CMV seropositivity and CMV reactivation strongly tracked TRB clonality.

V gave up 0 bases and J gave up 4 bases, with 11 bases separating them. Germline CDR1 and CDR2: SGDLS and YYNGEE. This CDR3 has 15 residues. Sequencing used immunoSEQ multiplex PCR; TCRdb keeps in-frame clones, though not all of them. Sampling found around 6,700 clones, none seen once. Treatment was busulfan-fludarabine conditioning, a marrow graft, and cyclophosphamide on days +3 and +4. This clone was recorded many times. The antigen is undetermined. The sequence came from a male patient between 25 and 40 years old who received an allogeneic stem cell transplant from an unrelated donor, was CMV-positive, and had acute and chronic GVHD. The T cells may come from the graft donor. Sequenced here: PBMCs, sampled after an allogeneic stem cell transplant with post-transplant cyclophosphamide. The chain links TRBV9 to TRBJ1-3; perhaps TRBD1 as D (5 bases). CDR3 sequence: CASSVAGAVGNTIYF. DNA for the CDR3: TGTGCCAGCAGCGTAGCTGGGGCCGTGGGAAACACCATATATTTT.